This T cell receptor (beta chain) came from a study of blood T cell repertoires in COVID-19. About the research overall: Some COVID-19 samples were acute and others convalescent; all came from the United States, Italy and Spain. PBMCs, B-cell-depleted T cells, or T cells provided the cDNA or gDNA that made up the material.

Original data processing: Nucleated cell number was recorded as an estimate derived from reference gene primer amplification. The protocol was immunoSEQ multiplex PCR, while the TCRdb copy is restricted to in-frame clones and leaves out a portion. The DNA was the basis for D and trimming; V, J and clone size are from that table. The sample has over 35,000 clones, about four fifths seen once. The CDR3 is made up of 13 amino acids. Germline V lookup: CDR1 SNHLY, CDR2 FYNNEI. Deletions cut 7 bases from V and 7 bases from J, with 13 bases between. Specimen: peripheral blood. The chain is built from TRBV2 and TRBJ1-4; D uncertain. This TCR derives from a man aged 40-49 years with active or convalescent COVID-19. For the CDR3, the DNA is TGTGCCAGCATAAGGGAGGTCGGTGAAAAACTGTTTTTT. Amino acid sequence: CASIREVGEKLFF.